Below, 32 T cell receptor beta chains from the same sample are listed, as sequenced in a study of T cell repertoires in cytomegalovirus infection. From the reads, TCRdb called clonotypes with MiXCR, one entry per CDR3 protein. Found here are under 200,000 distinct CDR3 sequences, roughly 21% of them singletons; the top ten hold roughly 27%. These receptors' targets are unknown. The specimen was CD8+ T cells from cultured PBMCs, collected from culture after CMV antigen stimulation. These TCRs come from a human donor in good health (CMV status not recorded). Some clones in this sample may be carry-over from other donors' samples.

This clonotype was detected a few times. The gene calls are TRBV7-2 and TRBJ1-5; no clear D. Looked up from germline, CDR1 is SGHTA and CDR2 is FQGNSA. V lost 3 bases to trimming and J lost 0 bases, with 9 bases between them. The CDR3 consists of 15 residues. CDR3 nucleotides: TGTGCCAGCAGCTTTTGGCTAAATAGCAATCAGCCCCAGCATTTT. Translated, it gives CASSFWLNSNQPQHF.

This clonotype was counted many times. This chain connects TRBV19 to TRBJ2-5, with TRBD1 matching 8 bases. Unmatched junction bases numbered 10, after V lost 6 bases and J lost 4 bases. CDR3 length: 15 residues. Germline loops: CDR1 LNHDA, CDR2 SQIVND (reference sequence). For the CDR3, the DNA is TGTGCCAGTAGCCACCTCCCAGGGGGCACAGAGACCCAGTACTTC. It codes for CASSHLPGGTETQYF.

The chain is built from TRBV7-6 and TRBJ1-1, with unresolved D. This CDR3 contains 15 residues. Deletions cut 5 bases from V and 3 bases from J, with 16 bases between. Per germline, CDR1 SGHVS and CDR2 FNYEAQ. The CDR3 DNA reads TGTGCCAGCAGCCCATCTACAAGGTTGTACACTGAAGCTTTCTTT. It codes for CASSPSTRLYTEAFF.

This clonotype has just a few counts. The chain employs TRBV12-3 or TRBV12-4 and TRBJ2-3; no clear D gene. The CDR3 consists of 14 residues. Trimming removed 3 bases from V and 1 base from J, with 8 bases in between. CDR3 coding DNA: TGTGCCAGCAGTTTTAATCCCCGCACAGATACGCAGTATTTT. It encodes CASSFNPRTDTQYF.

This clonotype was seen many times. The chain combines TRBV7-8 with TRBJ1-2, with D hard to call. The germline CDR1 and CDR2 sequences are SGHVS and FQNEAQ. The ends were cut back, 7 bases at V and 3 bases at J, with 21 bases in the middle. The CDR3 covers 16 residues. The CDR3: CASTSAGLGPYYGYTF. The CDR3 DNA reads as TGTGCCAGCACTTCCGCTGGGCTGGGTCCCTACTATGGCTACACCTTC.

The chain carries TRBV20-1 and TRBJ1-2; TRBD1 aligns across 12 bases. The trim removed 5 bases at V and 5 bases at J, leaving 6 bases unmatched. The CDR3 runs 14 residues. From germline, CDR1 is DFQATT and CDR2 SNEGSKA (reference sequence). CDR3 nucleotide sequence: TGCAGTGCTGCCGGGACAGGGGGCTTTTATGGCTACACCTTC. It codes for CSAAGTGGFYGYTF.

This chain joins TRBV5-6 and TRBJ2-7; D might be TRBD2 (6 bases). In germline, CDR1 is SGHDT, CDR2 YYEEEE. This CDR3 region has 14 residues. V was shortened by 0 bases and J by 3 bases, with 10 bases between the two germline ends. The CDR3 protein is CASSLGGDGYEQYF. The CDR3 DNA reads TGTGCCAGCAGCTTGGGGGGGGACGGCTACGAGCAGTACTTC.

This clonotype was observed a handful of times. The chain joins TRBV11-3 to TRBJ2-3; no reliable D call. The CDR3 consists of 9 residues. Looked up from germline, CDR1 is SGHNT and CDR2 is YENEEA. The V end lost 6 bases, the J end lost 10 bases, and 5 bases lay between the germline ends. CDR3 DNA: TGTGCCAGCAGTCGGCCGCAGTATTTT. This sequence encodes CASSRPQYF.

The rearrangement uses TRBV7-9 and TRBJ1-5, with D unclear. V was trimmed by 5 bases and J by 2 bases, leaving 7 bases between them. CDR1 and CDR2 from the germline V gene are SEHNR and FQNEAQ (reference sequence). There are 13 residues in the CDR3. Written as DNA, the CDR3 is TGTGCCAGCAGCCCCGCCCGCAATCAGCCCCAGCATTTT. Protein sequence: CASSPARNQPQHF.

This clonotype was picked up a small number of times. This chain uses TRBV6-2 or TRBV6-3 with TRBJ2-2; unclear D gene. The CDR3 is 14 residues long. Germline loops: CDR1 MNHEY, CDR2 SVGEGT. The V end lost 3 bases, the J end lost 6 bases, and 11 bases lay between the germline ends. This CDR3 reads CASSYRSPSGELFF. CDR3 nucleotide sequence: TGTGCCAGCAGTTATCGTAGTCCCTCCGGGGAGCTGTTTTTT.

In its sample, this clonotype was seen a few times. The rearrangement joins TRBV7-2 to TRBJ1-2; no clear D gene. The ends were cut back, 1 base at V and 0 bases at J, with 15 bases in the middle. CDR1 is SGHTA and CDR2 is FQGNSA in the germline V gene. The CDR3 is 17 amino acids. CDR3 bases: TGTGCCAGCAGCTTAGGAGCGGTTACAGCTCCTAACTATGGCTACACCTTC. This translates into CASSLGAVTAPNYGYTF.

On this clonotype itself: A much larger clone is a single base away; this may be a read error. The chain combines TRBV13 with TRBJ2-1, with D tentatively TRBD1 (5 bases). Trimming took off 9 bases at V and 4 bases at J, with 16 bases between the two ends. Germline values: CDR1 PRHDT, CDR2 FYEKMQ (reference sequence). CDR3 length: 14 residues. The DNA for the CDR3 is TGTGCCAGGGGCCCGCGCAGGGTTTACAATGAGCAGTTCTTC. Protein product: CARGPRRVYNEQFF.

V is TRBV4-1 and J is TRBJ2-1; 11 bases match TRBD2. Germline V gene data show CDR1 as MGHRA and CDR2 as YSYEKL. V shed 2 bases, J shed 7 bases, and the junction held 7 bases outside the gene matches. This CDR3 has 16 residues. The CDR3 protein is CASSQIAGGLGNEQFF. The CDR3 nucleotides read TGCGCCAGCAGCCAAATAGCGGGGGGGCTGGGAAATGAGCAGTTCTTC.

In its sample, this clonotype was seen a few times. The chain recombines TRBV7-9 with TRBJ2-6; D may be TRBD1 (5 bases). Trimming removed 10 bases at V and 0 bases at J, with 19 bases between. Germline V CDR1 and CDR2: SEHNR, FQNEAQ (reference sequence). There are 17 residues in the CDR3. For the CDR3, the DNA is TGTGCCACCGCAGCCTTACCTCAGGGCTCTGGGGCCAACGTCCTGACTTTC. It encodes CATAALPQGSGANVLTF.

The table lists this clonotype with a few counts. This sequence joins TRBV4-1 and TRBJ1-2, with D possibly matching TRBD1 (5 bases). Germline CDR1 and CDR2: MGHRA and YSYEKL. V was trimmed by 6 bases and J by 0 bases, leaving 17 bases between them. The CDR3 runs 16 residues. CDR3 loop: CASSFSDSLPNYGYTF. CDR3 nucleotide sequence: TGCGCCAGCAGTTTTTCAGACAGCCTTCCTAACTATGGCTACACCTTC.

The chain is built from TRBV7-8 and TRBJ1-4, with D unclear. CDR1 SGHVS and CDR2 FQNEAQ come from the germline V gene. The CDR3 contains 17 residues. Trimming took 5 bases from V and 1 from J, leaving 17 bases between them. The CDR3 DNA sequence: TGTGCCAGCAGCCTAACCTCGAGGATACAAACTAATGAAAAACTGTTTTTT. Translating gives CASSLTSRIQTNEKLFF.

The chain couples TRBV24-1 to TRBJ2-3, with 7 bases that match TRBD1. This CDR3 contains 17 residues. Germline V gene data show CDR1 as KGHDR and CDR2 as SFDVKD. After removal of 5 bases from V and 2 bases from J, the junction contained 12 bases not matched to a gene. The CDR3: CATSAPDRSRATDTQYF. The CDR3 DNA is TGTGCCACCAGTGCACCGGACAGGTCACGAGCCACAGATACGCAGTATTTT.

The gene calls are TRBV7-2 and TRBJ2-7; the D call may be TRBD1 or TRBD2 (5 bases each). CDR3 length: 12 amino acids. Trimming shortened V by 8 bases and J by 2 bases, and 10 bases separated the two germline ends. CDR1 and CDR2 from the germline V gene are SGHTA and FQGNSA. For the CDR3, the DNA is TGTGCCAGCGGGACCCCGACCTACGAGCAGTACTTC. Translated, it gives CASGTPTYEQYF.

J is TRBJ1-1 and V is TRBV7-8; 7 bases agree with TRBD1. Looked up from germline, CDR1 is SGHVS and CDR2 is FQNEAQ. Trimming cost V 5 bases and J 1 base; bases outside gene matches: 4. The CDR3 contains 14 residues. CDR3 loop: CASSPWTGNTEAFF. The CDR3 DNA sequence: TGTGCCAGCAGCCCTTGGACAGGGAACACTGAAGCTTTCTTT.

The J gene is TRBJ2-7, the V gene TRBV7-2, with D possibly TRBD1 on 6 matching bases. CDR1 and CDR2 (germline): SGHTA, FQGNSA. The CDR3 is made up of 14 amino acids. Trimming cost V 8 bases and J 6 bases, with 20 bases left between them. CDR3 amino acids: CASRVGGFGAEQYF. The CDR3 DNA reads as TGTGCCAGCCGAGTAGGGGGTTTCGGGGCCGAGCAGTACTTC.

This clonotype was detected only a few times. The genes are TRBV7-2 and TRBJ2-3; 15 nucleotides line up with TRBD2. CDR1 SGHTA and CDR2 FQGNSA come from the germline V gene. The CDR3 loop spans 17 amino acids. V lost 4 bases, J lost 2 bases, and 4 bases stayed unmatched. CDR3: CASSSGTSGGYTDTQYF. The DNA for the CDR3 is TGTGCCAGCAGCTCCGGGACTAGCGGGGGGTACACAGATACGCAGTATTTT.

The chain couples TRBV12-3 or TRBV12-4 to TRBJ1-2; 9 positions agree with TRBD1. This CDR3 has 15 amino acids. V trimming: 2 bases; J trimming: 3 bases; junction bases outside the gene matches: 4. Here the CDR3 reads CASSLWRTGDYGYTF. CDR3 coding DNA: TGTGCCAGCAGTTTATGGCGGACAGGGGACTATGGCTACACCTTC.

This clonotype was detected a few times. The rearrangement uses TRBV6-6 and TRBJ1-6, with D possibly being TRBD1 (5 bases). The length of the CDR3 is 17 residues. Trimming cost V 5 bases and J 10 bases, with 24 bases left between them. The germline V gene encodes CDR1 MNHNY and CDR2 SVGAGI (reference sequence). CDR3 DNA sequence: TGTGCCAGCAGTGCCGTGACCTGGGAGGGGTTCGGCTCACCCCTCCACTTT. Translated: CASSAVTWEGFGSPLHF.

This chain links TRBV2 with TRBJ2-5, with TRBD2 identical over 8 bases. The CDR3 covers 14 residues. The ends lost 7 bases at V and 4 bases at J; junction bases unmatched: 8. In germline, CDR1 is SNHLY, CDR2 FYNNEI. CDR3 region: CASKLDGGAETQYF. CDR3 bases: TGTGCCAGCAAATTAGACGGGGGGGCAGAGACCCAGTACTTC.

The chain has TRBV7-6 and TRBJ2-1; no definite D call. The germline V and J ends were trimmed by 7 bases and 8 bases, with 12 bases remaining between them. The germline V gene has CDR1 SGHVS and CDR2 FNYEAQ. CDR3 length: 12 amino acids. The CDR3 DNA follows: TGTGCCAGCACCCCGACCTTAGATGAGCAGTTCTTC. Translated, it gives CASTPTLDEQFF.

This clonotype was counted between two and nine times. The CDR3 region has the DNA TGTGCCAGCAGCGGCGGGACAGAATACAATCAGCCCCAGCATTTT. Translating it yields CASSGGTEYNQPQHF. This sequence joins TRBV7-2 and TRBJ1-5, with 7 nucleotides matching TRBD1. J lost 3 bases, V lost 5 bases, and 7 bases had no gene match. The length of the CDR3 is 15 residues. The germline gives CDR1 SGHTA, CDR2 FQGNSA.

This clonotype was picked up a small number of times. J is TRBJ1-2 and V is TRBV14; possible D gene TRBD1, 6 bases. Germline V gene lookup returns CDR1 SGHDN and CDR2 FVKESK. Between the trimmed V and J ends, which lost 2 bases and 12 bases, there was a span of 19 bases. This CDR3 has 14 residues. The CDR3 spells CASSQQGRTGRHTF. The CDR3 DNA follows: TGTGCCAGCAGCCAACAGGGGAGAACAGGACGGCACACCTTC. Filled out from reference TRBV14 and TRBJ1-2, the complete variable domain reads EAGVTQFPSHSVIEKGQTVTLRCDPISGHDNLYWYRRVMGKEIKFLLHFVKESKQDESGMPNNRFLAERTGGTYSTLKVQPAELEDSGVYFCASSQQGRTGRHTFGSGTRLTVV.

This clonotype was detected a few times. This chain uses TRBV7-7 with TRBJ2-1; TRBD2 is a possible D gene (7 bases). CDR1 SSHAT and CDR2 FNYEAQ come from the germline V gene (reference sequence). Trimming took off 0 bases at V and 7 bases at J, with 13 bases between the two ends. This CDR3 comprises 15 residues. The CDR3 protein is CASSLAGGGRNEQFF. The CDR3 nucleotides are TGTGCCAGCAGCTTAGCAGGCGGGGGCAGAAATGAGCAGTTCTTC.

The chain recombines TRBV12-3 or TRBV12-4 with TRBJ1-1, with TRBD1 matching 8 bases. This CDR3 region has 14 residues. J was trimmed by 5 bases and V by 6 bases; bases with no gene match: 8. The CDR3 region has the DNA TGTGCCAGCAGCCCAGGGGGCGGTTGGACTGAAGCTTTCTTT. It codes for CASSPGGGWTEAFF.

This chain links TRBV4-1 with TRBJ1-3, with D perhaps TRBD1 (5 bases). Per the germline V gene, CDR1 is MGHRA and CDR2 is YSYEKL. Trimming pared 0 bases from V and 13 bases from J, leaving 13 bases between. The CDR3 extends over 13 amino acids. The DNA of the CDR3 is TGCGCCAGCAGCCAAGAAACCCTGGACAAGATATATTTT. Its protein product is CASSQETLDKIYF.

This clonotype was seen a few times. J is TRBJ1-1 and V is TRBV4-3; D call uncertain. The V gene lost 1 base and the J gene lost 5 bases, with 14 bases spanning the gap. The CDR3 is made up of 15 amino acids. Germline assignment: CDR1 LGHNA and CDR2 YSLEER. CDR3 sequence (DNA): TGCGCCAGCAGCCAAGGCGCCTTCTACCGGACTGAAGCTTTCTTT. Its protein is CASSQGAFYRTEAFF.

This clonotype was seen only a few times. The J gene is TRBJ1-3, the V gene TRBV6-1; D is undetermined. The CDR3 runs to 12 residues. V was trimmed by 2 bases and J by 5 bases, leaving 4 bases between them. Looked up from germline, CDR1 is MNHNS and CDR2 is SASEGT. Here the CDR3 DNA reads TGTGCCAGCAGTGAATATCGAAACACCATATATTTT. The encoded protein is CASSEYRNTIYF.